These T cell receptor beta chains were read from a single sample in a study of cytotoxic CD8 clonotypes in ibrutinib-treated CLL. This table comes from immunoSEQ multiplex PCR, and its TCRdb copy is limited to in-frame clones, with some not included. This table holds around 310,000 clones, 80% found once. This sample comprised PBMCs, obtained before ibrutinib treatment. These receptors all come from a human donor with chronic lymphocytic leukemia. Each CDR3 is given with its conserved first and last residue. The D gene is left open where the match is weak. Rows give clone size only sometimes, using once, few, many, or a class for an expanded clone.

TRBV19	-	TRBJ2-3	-	TGTGCCAGTGGAGGGTTCACAGATACGCAGTATTTT	CASGGFTDTQYF
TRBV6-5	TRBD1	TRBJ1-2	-	TGTGCCAGCAGTTACACAGGGGACGGGGGCTACACCTTC	CASSYTGDGGYTF
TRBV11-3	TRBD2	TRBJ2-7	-	TGTGCCAGCAGCCGCGGTACTAGCGGGATCTACGAGCAGTACTTC	CASSRGTSGIYEQYF
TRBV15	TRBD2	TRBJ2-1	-	TGTGCCACCAGCAGAGAACTAGCGGGAGGCAATGAGCAGTTCTTC	CATSRELAGGNEQFF
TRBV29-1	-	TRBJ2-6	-	TGCAGCGTTGTCTTTTTATGGGCCGGGGCCAACGTCCTGACTTTC	CSVVFLWAGANVLTF
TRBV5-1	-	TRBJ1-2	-	TGCGCCAGCAGCTTGGATCCCGGGGGTGGCGGCTACACCTTC	CASSLDPGGGGYTF
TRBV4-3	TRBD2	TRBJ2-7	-	TGCGCCAGCAGCCAAGATACTAGCGGGAGAGGCTACGAGCAGTACTTC	CASSQDTSGRGYEQYF
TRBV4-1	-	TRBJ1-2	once	TGCGCCAGCAGCCGAGGACCTGGGGGCTACACCTTC	CASSRGPGGYTF
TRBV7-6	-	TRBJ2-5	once	TGTGCCAGCAGTCAGACCGGGCGAAAAGAGACCCAGTACTTC	CASSQTGRKETQYF
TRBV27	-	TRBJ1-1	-	TGTGCCAGCAGTTTATCAGGTAGACAGGTTGAAGCTTTCTTT	CASSLSGRQVEAFF
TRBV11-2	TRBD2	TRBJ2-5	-	TGTGCCAGCAGCTTAGGTAGCGGGAGGGCTGCGACCCAGTACTTC	CASSLGSGRAATQYF
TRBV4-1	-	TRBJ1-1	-	TGCGCCAGCAGCCCTGAAACGGGAAACACTGAAGCTTTCTTT	CASSPETGNTEAFF
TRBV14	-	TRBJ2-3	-	TGTGCCAGCAGTTTACGGAGGCCTAGCACAGATACGCAGTATTTT	CASSLRRPSTDTQYF
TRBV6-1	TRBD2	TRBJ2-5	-	TGTGCCAGCAGTGGGACCATACTAGCGGGAGGAGCGGCAGAGACCCAGTACTTC	CASSGTILAGGAAETQYF
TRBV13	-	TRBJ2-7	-	TGTGCCAGCAGCTTTGGGGGGAAGGTTACGGACAGCCCCTACGAGCAGTACTTC	CASSFGGKVTDSPYEQYF
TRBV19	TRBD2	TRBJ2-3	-	TGTGCCAGTAGTTCACAGCGGGAGGTGGGCACAGATACGCAGTATTTT	CASSSQREVGTDTQYF
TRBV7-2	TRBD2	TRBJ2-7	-	TGTGCCAGCAGCAAACGGCCCGGACTAGCGGGACAATCCTACGAGCAGTACTTC	CASSKRPGLAGQSYEQYF
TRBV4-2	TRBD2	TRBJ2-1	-	TGTGCCAGCAGCCAAGGACTAGCGGGAGGAGGGGAGCAGTTCTTC	CASSQGLAGGGEQFF
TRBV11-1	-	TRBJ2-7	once	TGTGCCAGCAGCTTGCGACAAAACTACGAGCAGTACTTC	CASSLRQNYEQYF
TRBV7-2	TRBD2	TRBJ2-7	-	TGTGCCAGCAGCTTAGCTAGCGGGGAGACCGAGCAGTACTTC	CASSLASGETEQYF
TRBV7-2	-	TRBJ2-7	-	TGTGCCAGCAGTTCTCAAAACGGGGTTTACGAGCAGTACTTC	CASSSQNGVYEQYF
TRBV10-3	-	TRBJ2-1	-	TGTGCCATCAGAACGGACTCCTACAATGAGCAGTTCTTC	CAIRTDSYNEQFF
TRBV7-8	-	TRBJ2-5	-	TGTGCCAGCAGCTTACGTCCGGGCAGGGCTCCCGAGACCCAGTACTTC	CASSLRPGRAPETQYF
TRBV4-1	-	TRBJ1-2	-	TGCGCCAGCAGCCACGCCCTGGGTGGCCAACTCACTAACTATGGCTACACCTTC	CASSHALGGQLTNYGYTF
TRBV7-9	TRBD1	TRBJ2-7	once	TGTGCCAGCAGCCGTTTACAGGGGGACGAGCAGTACTTC	CASSRLQGDEQYF
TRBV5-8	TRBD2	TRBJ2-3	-	TGTGCCAGCAGCTTCACTAGCGGGGGTCTCATGTGGCAGTATTTT	CASSFTSGGLMWQYF
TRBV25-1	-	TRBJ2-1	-	TGTGCCAGCAGTGAATACAGGGTCTATAATGAGCAGTTCTTC	CASSEYRVYNEQFF
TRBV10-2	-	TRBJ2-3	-	TGCGCCAGCAGGACAGCTAGCACAGATACGCAGTATTTT	CASRTASTDTQYF
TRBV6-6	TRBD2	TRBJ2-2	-	TGTGCCAGCAGTTACTCGACACTAGCGAGAACCGGGGAGCTGTTTTTT	CASSYSTLARTGELFF
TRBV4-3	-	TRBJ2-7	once	TGCGCCAGCAGCCAAGATCATAATGGGGCCTACGAGCAGTACTTC	CASSQDHNGAYEQYF
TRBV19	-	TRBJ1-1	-	TGTGCCAGTAGTATTCAGGGACGGGGCACTGAAGCTTTCTTT	CASSIQGRGTEAFF
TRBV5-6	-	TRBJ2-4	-	TGTGCCAGCAGCTTGGATCAGGGAGTCAAAAACATTCAGTACTTC	CASSLDQGVKNIQYF
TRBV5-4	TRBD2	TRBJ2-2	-	TGTGCCAGCAGCTTGGCCTTCACTAGCGGGAGCCCCGGGGAGCTGTTTTTT	CASSLAFTSGSPGELFF
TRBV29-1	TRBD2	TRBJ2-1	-	TGCAGCGTCGTGTCTCGCGGGACTAGCGGGGGGTCCTACAATGAGCAGTTCTTC	CSVVSRGTSGGSYNEQFF
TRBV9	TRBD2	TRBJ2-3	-	TGTGCCAGCAGCGTGCCGTTGGGAGCGGGACCTAGCACAGATACGCAGTATTTT	CASSVPLGAGPSTDTQYF
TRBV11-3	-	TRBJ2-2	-	TGTGCCAGCAGCCTAGAAGGGACACGGAACACCGGGGAGCTGTTTTTT	CASSLEGTRNTGELFF
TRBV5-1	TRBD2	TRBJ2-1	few	TGCGCCAGCAGCTTGGTAGCGGGAGACAATGAGCAGTTCTTC	CASSLVAGDNEQFF
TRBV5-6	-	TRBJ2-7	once	TGTGCCAGCAGCTTGCGGCGGGATGAATACGAGCAGTACTTC	CASSLRRDEYEQYF
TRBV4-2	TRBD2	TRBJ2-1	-	TGTGCCAGCAGCCAAGAAAGTGATAGCGGGAGGGAGCAGTTCTTC	CASSQESDSGREQFF
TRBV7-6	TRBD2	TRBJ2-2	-	TGTGCCAGCAGCGTACTAGCGGGAGCGAACACCGGGGAGCTGTTTTTT	CASSVLAGANTGELFF
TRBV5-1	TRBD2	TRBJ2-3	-	TGCGCCAGCGGACTAGGGACTAGCGGGAGGGCATACGATACGCAGTATTTT	CASGLGTSGRAYDTQYF
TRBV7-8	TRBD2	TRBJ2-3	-	TGTGCCAGCAGCCAGTCGGCTAGCGGAAACACAGATACGCAGTATTTT	CASSQSASGNTDTQYF
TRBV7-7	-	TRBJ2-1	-	TGTGCTAGCAGCTTAGAACTCTACAATGAGCAGTTCTTC	CASSLELYNEQFF
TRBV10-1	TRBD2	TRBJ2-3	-	TGCGCCAGCATAGCGGGAGGGTCACCGTCCAATACTAGCACAGATACGCAGTATTTT	CASIAGGSPSNTSTDTQYF
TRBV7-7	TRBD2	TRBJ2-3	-	TGTGCTAGCAGCTCCGGACTAGCGGACCATGGTACGCAGTATTTT	CASSSGLADHGTQYF
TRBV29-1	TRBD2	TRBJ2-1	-	TGCAGCGTTGGTCTAGCGGGAGTGGGGCAGGGTGGGTACAATGAGCAGTTCTTC	CSVGLAGVGQGGYNEQFF
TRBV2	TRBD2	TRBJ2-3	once	TGTGCCAGCACGGGCAGCGGGAGGAGTTCAGATACGCAGTATTTT	CASTGSGRSSDTQYF
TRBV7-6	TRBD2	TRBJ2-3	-	TGTGCCAGCAGCATAGCGGGAGTATCCCCAGATACGCAGTATTTT	CASSIAGVSPDTQYF
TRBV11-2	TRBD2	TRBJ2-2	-	TGTGCCAGCAGCCTCAGCGGGAGTGACACCGGGGAGCTGTTTTTT	CASSLSGSDTGELFF